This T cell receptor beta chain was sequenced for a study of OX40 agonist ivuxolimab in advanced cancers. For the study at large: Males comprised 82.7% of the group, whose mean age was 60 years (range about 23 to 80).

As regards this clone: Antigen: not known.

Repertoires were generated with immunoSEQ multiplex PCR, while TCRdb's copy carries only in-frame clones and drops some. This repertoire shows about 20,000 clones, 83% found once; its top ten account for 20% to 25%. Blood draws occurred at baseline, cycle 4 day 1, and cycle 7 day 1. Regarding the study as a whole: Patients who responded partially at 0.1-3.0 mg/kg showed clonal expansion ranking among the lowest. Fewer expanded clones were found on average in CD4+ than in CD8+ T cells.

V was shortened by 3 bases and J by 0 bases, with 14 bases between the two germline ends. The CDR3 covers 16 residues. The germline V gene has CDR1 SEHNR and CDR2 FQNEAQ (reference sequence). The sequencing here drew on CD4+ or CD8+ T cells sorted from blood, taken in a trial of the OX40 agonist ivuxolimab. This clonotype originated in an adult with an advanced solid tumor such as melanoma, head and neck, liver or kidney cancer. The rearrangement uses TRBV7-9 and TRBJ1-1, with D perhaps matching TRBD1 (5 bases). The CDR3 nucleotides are TGTGCCAGCAGCTTCAACCCTGGACAAATGAACACTGAAGCTTTCTTT. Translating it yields CASSFNPGQMNTEAFF.